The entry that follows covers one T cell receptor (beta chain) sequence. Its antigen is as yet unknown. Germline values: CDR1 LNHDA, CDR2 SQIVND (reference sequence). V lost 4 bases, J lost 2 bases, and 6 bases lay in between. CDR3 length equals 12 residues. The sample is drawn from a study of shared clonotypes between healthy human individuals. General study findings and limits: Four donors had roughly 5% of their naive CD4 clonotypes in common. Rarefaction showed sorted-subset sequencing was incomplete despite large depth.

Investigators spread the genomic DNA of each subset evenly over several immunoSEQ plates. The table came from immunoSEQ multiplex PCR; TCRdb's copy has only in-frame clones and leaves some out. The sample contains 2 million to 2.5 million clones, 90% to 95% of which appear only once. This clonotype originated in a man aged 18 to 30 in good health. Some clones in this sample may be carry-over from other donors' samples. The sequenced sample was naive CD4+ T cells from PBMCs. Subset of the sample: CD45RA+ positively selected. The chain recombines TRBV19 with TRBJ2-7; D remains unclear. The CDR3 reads CASSSRPYEQYF. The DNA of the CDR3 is TGTGCCAGTAGTAGCCGGCCCTACGAGCAGTACTTC.